The present T cell receptor beta chain was sequenced within a study of cytomegalovirus exposure and HLA in healthy donors. Study-wide results and limits: Rare sequences made up most TCRs, while some public TCRs were found in many donors. One cluster of highly shared sequence variants probably arose as a sequencing artifact. In a later analysis, 16,951 TCR beta sequences were associated with HLA alleles at 0.05 false discovery rate.

A note on this clone: The target antigen is unknown.

PCR primers comprised 60 Vbeta and 13 Jbeta primers. Per the original data handling: As a later analysis found, there were approximately 80 million unique TCR beta chains, of which roughly 11 million were shared. Using immunoSEQ multiplex PCR, the repertoire was profiled, and TCRdb retains in-frame clones only, with some absent. From that table come the V and J calls and clone size; the DNA was used to work out D and trimming. Counted here are fewer than 250,000 clones, 70% to 90% occurring once; the ten biggest clones make up 2.5% to 3%. This TCR came from a man younger than 40 in good health and CMV-seronegative. Sequencing was carried out using PBMCs.

The CDR3 sequence is CAGGKGQQNNSPLHF. CDR3 in DNA: TGTGCCGGAGGTAAAGGGCAGCAGAATAATTCACCCCTCCACTTT. The genes are TRBV6-4 and TRBJ1-6; the D is unclear. Germline V gene data show CDR1 as MRHNA and CDR2 as SNTAGT. Trimming removed 11 bases from V and 5 bases from J, with 19 bases in between. The CDR3 totals 15 residues.